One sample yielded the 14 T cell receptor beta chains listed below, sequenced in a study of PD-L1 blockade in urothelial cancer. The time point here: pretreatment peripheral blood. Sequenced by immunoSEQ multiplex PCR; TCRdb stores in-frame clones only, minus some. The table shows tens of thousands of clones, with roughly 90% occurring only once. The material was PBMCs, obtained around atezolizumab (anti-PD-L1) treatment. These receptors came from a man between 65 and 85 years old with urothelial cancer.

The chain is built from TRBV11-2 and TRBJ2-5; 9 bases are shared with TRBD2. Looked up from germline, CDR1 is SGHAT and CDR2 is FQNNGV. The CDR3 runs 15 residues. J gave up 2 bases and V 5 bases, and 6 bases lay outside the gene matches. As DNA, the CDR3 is TGTGCCAGCAGCCCTGTAACTAGCGGGCAAGAGACCCAGTACTTC. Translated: CASSPVTSGQETQYF.

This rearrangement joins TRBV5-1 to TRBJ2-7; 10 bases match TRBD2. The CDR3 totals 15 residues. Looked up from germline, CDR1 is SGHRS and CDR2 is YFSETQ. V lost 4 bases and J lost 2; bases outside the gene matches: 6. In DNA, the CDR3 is TGCGCCAGCAGCCCACTAGCGGGATCCACCTACGAGCAGTACTTC. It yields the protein CASSPLAGSTYEQYF. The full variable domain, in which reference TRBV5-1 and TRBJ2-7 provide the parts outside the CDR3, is KAGVTQTPRYLIKTRGQQVTLSCSPISGHRSVSWYQQTPGQGLQFLFEYFSETQRNKGNFPGRFSGRQFSNSRSEMNVSTLELGDSALYLCASSPLAGSTYEQYFGPGTRLTVT.

The CDR3 reads CASSLSPRQGHTGELFF. CDR3 sequence (DNA): TGTGCCAGCAGCTTATCTCCTAGACAGGGACACACCGGGGAGCTGTTTTTT. The V call is TRBV11-3, the J call TRBJ2-2, with 7 bases identical to TRBD1. The CDR3 runs to 17 residues. The V gene end was trimmed by 2 bases and the J gene end by 3 bases; junction bases not matched to a gene: 9. CDR1 and CDR2 from the germline V gene are SGHNT and YENEEA.

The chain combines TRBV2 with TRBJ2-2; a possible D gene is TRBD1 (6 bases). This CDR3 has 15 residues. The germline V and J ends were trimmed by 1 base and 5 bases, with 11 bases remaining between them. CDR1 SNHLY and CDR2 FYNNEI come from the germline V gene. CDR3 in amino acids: CASSEVWTETGELFF. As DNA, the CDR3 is TGTGCCAGCAGTGAAGTCTGGACAGAGACCGGGGAGCTGTTTTTT.

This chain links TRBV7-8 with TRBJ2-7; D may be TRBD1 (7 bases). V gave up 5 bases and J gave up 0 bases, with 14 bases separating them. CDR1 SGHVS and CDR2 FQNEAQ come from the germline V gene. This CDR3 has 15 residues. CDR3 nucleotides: TGTGCCAGCAGCCCAGGGGGGACAGTCTCCTACGAGCAGTACTTC. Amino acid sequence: CASSPGGTVSYEQYF. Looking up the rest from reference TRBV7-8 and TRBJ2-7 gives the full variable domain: GAGVSQSPRYKVAKRGQDVALRCDPISGHVSLFWYQQALGQGPEFLTYFQNEAQLDKSGLPSDRFFAERPEGSVSTLKIQRTQQEDSAVYLCASSPGGTVSYEQYFGPGTRLTVT.

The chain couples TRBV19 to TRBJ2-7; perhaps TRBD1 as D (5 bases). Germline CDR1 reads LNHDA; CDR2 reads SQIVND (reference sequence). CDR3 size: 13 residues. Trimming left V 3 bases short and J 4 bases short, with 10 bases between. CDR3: CASSISGSYEQYF. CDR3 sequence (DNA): TGTGCCAGTAGTATCTCAGGGTCGTACGAGCAGTACTTC. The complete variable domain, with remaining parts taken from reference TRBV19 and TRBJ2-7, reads DGGITQSPKYLFRKEGQNVTLSCEQNLNHDAMYWYRQDPGQGLRLIYYSQIVNDFQKGDIAEGYSVSREKKESFPLTVTSAQKNPTAFYLCASSISGSYEQYFGPGTRLTVT.

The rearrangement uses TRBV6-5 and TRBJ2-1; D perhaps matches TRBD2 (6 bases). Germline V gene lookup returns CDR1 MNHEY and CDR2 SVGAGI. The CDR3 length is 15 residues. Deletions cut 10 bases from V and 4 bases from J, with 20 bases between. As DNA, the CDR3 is TGTGCCACCACTCCCGGCCTAGCGAGATACAATGAGCAGTTCTTC. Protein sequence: CATTPGLARYNEQFF.

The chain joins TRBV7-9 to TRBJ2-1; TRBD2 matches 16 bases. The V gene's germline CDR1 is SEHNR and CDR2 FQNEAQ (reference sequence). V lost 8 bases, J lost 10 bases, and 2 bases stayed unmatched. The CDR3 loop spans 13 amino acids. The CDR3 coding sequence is TGTGCCAGCCCGGGACTAGCGGGAGGGGAGCAGTTCTTC. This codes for CASPGLAGGEQFF. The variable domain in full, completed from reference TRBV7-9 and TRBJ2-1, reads DTGVSQNPRHKITKRGQNVTFRCDPISEHNRLYWYRQTLGQGPEFLTYFQNEAQLEKSRLLSDRFSAERPKGSFSTLEIQRTEQGDSAMYLCASPGLAGGEQFFGPGTRLTVL.

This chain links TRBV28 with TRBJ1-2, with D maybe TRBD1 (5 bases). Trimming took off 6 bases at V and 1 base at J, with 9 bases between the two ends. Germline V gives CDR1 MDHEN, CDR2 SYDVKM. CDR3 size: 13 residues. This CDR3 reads CASSAGYNYGYTF. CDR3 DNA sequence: TGTGCCAGCAGCGCAGGGTATAACTATGGCTACACCTTC.

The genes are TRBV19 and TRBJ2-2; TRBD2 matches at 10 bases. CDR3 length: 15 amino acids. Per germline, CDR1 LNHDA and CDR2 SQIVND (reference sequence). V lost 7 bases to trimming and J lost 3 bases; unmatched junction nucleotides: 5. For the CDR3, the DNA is TGTGCCAGTACAGGGCTAGCGGGAGACACCGGGGAGCTGTTTTTT. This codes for CASTGLAGDTGELFF. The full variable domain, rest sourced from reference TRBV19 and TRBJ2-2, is DGGITQSPKYLFRKEGQNVTLSCEQNLNHDAMYWYRQDPGQGLRLIYYSQIVNDFQKGDIAEGYSVSREKKESFPLTVTSAQKNPTAFYLCASTGLAGDTGELFFGEGSRLTVL.

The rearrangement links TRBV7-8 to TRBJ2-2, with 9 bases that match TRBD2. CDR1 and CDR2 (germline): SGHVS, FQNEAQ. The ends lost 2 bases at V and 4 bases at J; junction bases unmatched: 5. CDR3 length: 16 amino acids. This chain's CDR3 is CASSLRLAGLTGELFF. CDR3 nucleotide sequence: TGTGCCAGCAGCTTACGGCTAGCGGGGCTCACCGGGGAGCTGTTTTTT.

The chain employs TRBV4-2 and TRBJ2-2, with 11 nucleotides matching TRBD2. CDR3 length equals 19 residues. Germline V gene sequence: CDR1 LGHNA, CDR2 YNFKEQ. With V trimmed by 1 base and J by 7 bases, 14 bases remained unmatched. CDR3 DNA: TGTGCCAGCAGCCAAGTCGCCGAATTAGCGGGAGGGCCGTACGGGGAGCTGTTTTTT. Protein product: CASSQVAELAGGPYGELFF.

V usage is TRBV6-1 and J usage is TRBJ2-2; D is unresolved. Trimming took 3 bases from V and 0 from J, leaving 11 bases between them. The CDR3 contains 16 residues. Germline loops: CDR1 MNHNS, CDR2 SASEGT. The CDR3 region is CASSDFGGANTGELFF. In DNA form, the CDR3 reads TGTGCCAGCAGTGACTTCGGCGGCGCGAACACCGGGGAGCTGTTTTTT.

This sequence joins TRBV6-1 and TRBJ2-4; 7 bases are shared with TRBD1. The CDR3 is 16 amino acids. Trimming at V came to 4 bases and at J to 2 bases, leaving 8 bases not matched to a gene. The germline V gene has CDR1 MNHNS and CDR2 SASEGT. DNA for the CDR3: TGTGCCAGCAGTGCACGAGAGGACAGGTCCAAAAACATTCAGTACTTC. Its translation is CASSAREDRSKNIQYF.